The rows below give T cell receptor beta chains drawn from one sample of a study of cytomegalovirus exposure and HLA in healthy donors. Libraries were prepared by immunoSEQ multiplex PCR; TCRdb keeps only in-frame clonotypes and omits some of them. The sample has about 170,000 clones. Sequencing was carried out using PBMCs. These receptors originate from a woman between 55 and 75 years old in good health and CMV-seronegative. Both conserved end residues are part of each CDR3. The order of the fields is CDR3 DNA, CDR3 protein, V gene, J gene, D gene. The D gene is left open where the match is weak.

TGCGCCAGCAGCCAAGATTGGACGGACAGGGGAGACGAGCAGTACTTC	CASSQDWTDRGDEQYF	TRBV4-3	TRBJ2-7	TRBD1
TGTGCCAGCAGTTTATCTCCCCTCACTGAAGCTTTCTTT	CASSLSPLTEAFF	TRBV27	TRBJ1-1	-
TGTGCCAGCAGCTCCAGGACAGGGGTTCAGCCCCAGCATTTT	CASSSRTGVQPQHF	TRBV7-6	TRBJ1-5	TRBD1
TGTGCCAGCAGTGAAGCGAGATTAGGAAGACACGAGCAGTTCTTC	CASSEARLGRHEQFF	TRBV6-1	TRBJ2-1	-
TGTGCCAGCTCATCAGGGGGACACGAGCAGTACTTC	CASSSGGHEQYF	TRBV18	TRBJ2-7	TRBD1
TGTGCCAGCAGTGGGGAGGGGGGTTGGGAAGCTTTCTTT	CASSGEGGWEAFF	TRBV2	TRBJ1-1	-
TGCGCCAGCAGCCAGAGGGCGGAAGGTCTATATGGCTACACCTTC	CASSQRAEGLYGYTF	TRBV5-1	TRBJ1-2	-
TGTGCCAGCAGGGCTTGGACAGGCAATCAGCCCCAGCATTTT	CASRAWTGNQPQHF	TRBV2	TRBJ1-5	-
TGTGCCAGCAGCTTGTGGGGAGCGGGGGGCAATCAGCCCCAGCATTTT	CASSLWGAGGNQPQHF	TRBV5-4	TRBJ1-5	-
TGTGCCAGCAGCCCGCTAGCGGGAGTTACCGGGGAGCTGTTTTTT	CASSPLAGVTGELFF	TRBV14	TRBJ2-2	TRBD2
TGTGCCAGTAGTATAGTAAGCGGAGGTTCCACTGAAGCTTTCTTT	CASSIVSGGSTEAFF	TRBV19	TRBJ1-1	-
TGTGCCAGCAGCTCAGGACAGGACTACGAGCAGTACTTC	CASSSGQDYEQYF	TRBV5-4	TRBJ2-7	TRBD1
TGTGCCACCAGCCCCCGGACAGGGGTTGGAAGCAATCAGCCCCAGCATTTT	CATSPRTGVGSNQPQHF	TRBV15	TRBJ1-5	TRBD1
TGTGCCAGCAGCTTAATGGGCGGAGGGTCGAACACTGAAGCTTTCTTT	CASSLMGGGSNTEAFF	TRBV7-3	TRBJ1-1	-
TGTGCCAGCAGCTTTCTGGGGGGCACTGAAGCTTTCTTT	CASSFLGGTEAFF	TRBV7-2	TRBJ1-1	-
TGCGCCAGCAGCGCCACTAGCGGGAGACGGAATGAGCAGTTCTTC	CASSATSGRRNEQFF	TRBV5-1	TRBJ2-1	TRBD2
TGCGCCAGCAGCCAAGAGGTCAGATCCTACGAGCAGTACTTC	CASSQEVRSYEQYF	TRBV4-1	TRBJ2-7	-
TGTGCCAGCAGCCCCCGGACAGCGAACACTGAAGCTTTCTTT	CASSPRTANTEAFF	TRBV9	TRBJ1-1	-
TGTGCCAGCAGCTTCCGAGGGGGCGGGCAAGAGACCCAGTACTTC	CASSFRGGGQETQYF	TRBV7-2	TRBJ2-5	TRBD1
TGCGCCAGCAGCCAAGGACAGGGGGTTGGAGAGGAGACCCAGTACTTC	CASSQGQGVGEETQYF	TRBV4-3	TRBJ2-5	TRBD1
TGTGCCAGCACCTGGACAGGGCCGAACACTGAAGCTTTCTTT	CASTWTGPNTEAFF	TRBV5-5	TRBJ1-1	TRBD1
TGTGCCAGCACCTTTGCGGGGGGGTCTGGAAACACCATATATTTT	CASTFAGGSGNTIYF	TRBV2	TRBJ1-3	-
TGTGCCAGCAGCTTAGAAATAAATGAGCAGTTCTTC	CASSLEINEQFF	TRBV7-8	TRBJ2-1	-
TGTGCCAGCAGTGGACAGTATAGCAATCAGCCCCAGCATTTT	CASSGQYSNQPQHF	TRBV6-1	TRBJ1-5	-
TGCGCCAGCAGCGCACCCGGGACTAGCGGGCCCTCTACCGATACGCAGTATTTT	CASSAPGTSGPSTDTQYF	TRBV5-1	TRBJ2-3	TRBD2
TGTGCCAGCAGCTCCCGGTTGAACACTGAAGCTTTCTTT	CASSSRLNTEAFF	TRBV7-3	TRBJ1-1	-
TGTGCCTGGGCCGGCGCCAGGGCTAACACTGAAGCTTTCTTT	CAWAGARANTEAFF	TRBV30	TRBJ1-1	-
TGTGCCAGTAGTATTGACAGGGGAGGACAGCCCCAGCATTTT	CASSIDRGGQPQHF	TRBV19	TRBJ1-5	TRBD1
TGTGCCAGCAGTGCCAGGGGTCGGGTTCCAGAGACCCAGTACTTC	CASSARGRVPETQYF	TRBV2	TRBJ2-5	-
TGCGCCAGCAGCTCTACTTACTCTGGGGCCAACGTCCTGACTTTC	CASSSTYSGANVLTF	TRBV5-1	TRBJ2-6	-
TGTGCTAGTGGTTTAGGCGGCTCGGAGACCCAGTACTTC	CASGLGGSETQYF	TRBV12-5	TRBJ2-5	-
TGTGCCAGCAGCTTCCGGGCGGGAGCGGCTAATGAGCAGTTCTTC	CASSFRAGAANEQFF	TRBV7-3	TRBJ2-1	TRBD2
TGCAGCGGGCGGGGCACTGAAGCTTTCTTT	CSGRGTEAFF	TRBV29-1	TRBJ1-1	-
TGCGCCAGCAGCTCCTATGACAGCCAAGAGACCCAGTACTTC	CASSSYDSQETQYF	TRBV5-1	TRBJ2-5	-
TGTGCCAGCAGCCCCGGGTTTTTTCGGACAGGAGAGAACACCGGGGAGCTGTTTTTT	CASSPGFFRTGENTGELFF	TRBV7-3	TRBJ2-2	TRBD1
TGTGCCAGCAGCCCTAACGAATTGACAGGGGACACTGAAGCTTTCTTT	CASSPNELTGDTEAFF	TRBV7-9	TRBJ1-1	TRBD1
TGTGCCAGCAGCCTAAACTCCGGGACAGATGGCTACACCTTC	CASSLNSGTDGYTF	TRBV7-9	TRBJ1-2	TRBD1
TGTGCCATCAGACAGGGTGCGAACACCGGGGAGCTGTTTTTT	CAIRQGANTGELFF	TRBV10-3	TRBJ2-2	-
TGTGCCAGCAGCTTAGGGGTCGACAGGGGAGCTTTCTTT	CASSLGVDRGAFF	TRBV7-2	TRBJ1-1	TRBD1
TGTGCCACCATCCCGGCGGGACCTAACTATGGCTACACCTTC	CATIPAGPNYGYTF	TRBV2	TRBJ1-2	-